Below, 15 T cell receptor beta chains from the same sample are listed, as sequenced in a study of cytomegalovirus exposure and HLA in healthy donors. The PCR employed 60 Vbeta primers together with 13 Jbeta primers. The table came from immunoSEQ multiplex PCR; TCRdb's copy has only in-frame clones and leaves some out. The sample has over 150,000 clones; 70% to 85% are singletons. Material for sequencing was PBMCs. Every receptor here comes from a woman aged 55-70 years in good health and CMV-seropositive.

This sequence joins TRBV4-2 and TRBJ1-2; no reliable D call. The V end was cut by 0 bases, the J end by 1 base, with 12 bases between. Germline V gives CDR1 LGHNA, CDR2 YNFKEQ. This CDR3 has 16 residues. CDR3 loop: CASSQEGGRNNYGYTF. CDR3 sequence (DNA): TGTGCCAGCAGCCAAGAGGGAGGGCGGAATAACTATGGCTACACCTTC.

V and J are TRBV7-9 and TRBJ1-3; possibly TRBD1 for D (6 bases). The germline V gene has CDR1 SEHNR and CDR2 FQNEAQ (reference sequence). This CDR3 spans 16 amino acids. V lost 5 bases, J lost 3 bases, and 17 bases lay in between. Here the CDR3 reads CASSPKQGEIGNTIYF. As DNA, the CDR3 is TGTGCCAGCAGCCCCAAACAGGGAGAAATTGGAAACACCATATATTTT.

The chain joins TRBV30 to TRBJ2-7; 11 bases are shared with TRBD1. CDR3 length: 15 amino acids. CDR1 and CDR2 from the germline V gene are GTSNPN and SVGIG (reference sequence). Trimming cost V 4 bases and J 3 bases; bases outside gene matches: 8. The CDR3 protein is CAWTDTGTGGYEQYF. The CDR3 nucleotides are TGTGCCTGGACCGACACCGGGACAGGGGGCTACGAGCAGTACTTC.

In this sample, this clone turned up once. The V gene is TRBV14, the J gene TRBJ2-5, with D hard to call. This CDR3 contains 13 residues. Per germline, CDR1 SGHDN and CDR2 FVKESK. V was clipped by 5 bases and J by 7 bases, with 14 bases between them. CDR3: CASSSRTDGTQYF. Written as DNA, the CDR3 is TGTGCCAGCAGCTCAAGAACAGACGGGACCCAGTACTTC.

V gene TRBV27 combines with J gene TRBJ1-1; D remains unclear. The CDR3 length is 14 residues. The germline V and J ends were trimmed by 3 bases and 0 bases, with 8 bases remaining between them. CDR1 and CDR2 (germline): MNHEY, SMNVEV (reference sequence). CDR3 residues: CASSFSTLNTEAFF. The CDR3 region has the DNA TGTGCCAGCAGTTTTTCGACACTGAACACTGAAGCTTTCTTT.

The count of this clone is one. A read error may account for a junction end that differs from germline. The rearrangement uses TRBV7-9 and TRBJ2-4; perhaps TRBD1 as D (5 bases). The CDR3 consists of 13 residues. Germline CDR1 reads SEHNR; CDR2 reads FQNEAQ (reference sequence). CDR3 residues: CASSLGAGNSQYF. The CDR3 DNA reads as TGTGCCAGCAGCTTAGGGGCAGGGAACAGTCAGTACTTC.

The chain employs TRBV5-5 and TRBJ2-3, with a tentative D call TRBD2 (5 bases). The CDR3 runs to 16 residues. V lost 0 bases, J lost 5 bases, and 16 bases lay in between. Germline CDR1 SGHKS, CDR2 YYEKEE (reference sequence). DNA for the CDR3: TGTGCCAGCAGCTTGGTAGGGATGGCGGGTAAAGATACGCAGTATTTT. It translates to CASSLVGMAGKDTQYF.

The DNA for the CDR3 is TGTGCCACCAAAAAAAACCGGGACTATATTGAGCAGTTCTTC. Its translation is CATKKNRDYIEQFF. The chain carries TRBV15 and TRBJ2-1, with 7 bases that match TRBD2. The CDR3 runs 14 residues. Germline CDR1 is LNHNV and CDR2 is YYDKDF (reference sequence). Losses at the gene ends were 7 bases for V and 9 bases for J; bases not matched to a gene: 12.

This clone has a handful of counts. The J gene is TRBJ1-5, the V gene TRBV29-1; 9 bases agree with TRBD1. The CDR3 runs to 13 residues. Germline CDR1 is SQVTM and CDR2 is ANQGSEA. Germline trimming cut 4 bases from V and 7 bases from J; bases unmatched to any gene: 5. Here the CDR3 DNA reads TGCAGCGTTGCAAGGACAGGGGACCAGCCCCAGCATTTT. It codes for CSVARTGDQPQHF.

This clone was detected a few times. V is TRBV5-1 and J is TRBJ2-3; 7 bases align to TRBD2. Germline assignment: CDR1 SGHRS and CDR2 YFSETQ. CDR3 length equals 15 residues. Trimming took 6 bases from V and 3 from J; bases not matched to a gene: 10. CDR3 region: CASIPGGSWTDTQYF. CDR3 sequence (DNA): TGCGCCAGCATCCCAGGCGGGAGTTGGACAGATACGCAGTATTTT.

The CDR3 DNA reads TGTGCCAGTAGTATGGCGGCAACAAGCAATCAGCCCCAGCATTTT. It specifies CASSMAATSNQPQHF. The chain combines TRBV19 with TRBJ1-5; D is uncertain. This CDR3 is 15 amino acids long. Germline lookup yields CDR1 LNHDA and CDR2 SQIVND (reference sequence). Trimming took 3 bases from V and 1 from J, leaving 10 bases between them.

This rearrangement joins TRBV5-1 to TRBJ2-3; 10 nucleotides line up with TRBD2. CDR3 length: 15 residues. Germline-derived CDR1 and CDR2 are SGHRS and YFSETQ. With 1 base clipped from V and 6 bases from J, the junction kept 5 bases outside the gene matches. This CDR3 is CASSLSAGGPDTQYF. The DNA of the CDR3 is TGCGCCAGCAGCTTGTCAGCGGGGGGGCCGGATACGCAGTATTTT.

V usage is TRBV23-1 and J usage is TRBJ1-3, with TRBD1 matching over 7 bases. TRBV23-1 is known as an ORF, though its function is uncertain. V lost 11 bases and J lost 5; bases outside the gene matches: 12. This CDR3 has 14 amino acids. The CDR3 DNA is TGCGCCCTGACAGGGCGGATCTATAGAAACACCATATATTTT. Protein: CALTGRIYRNTIYF.

The chain couples TRBV30 to TRBJ2-5; 10 positions match TRBD2. The length of the CDR3 is 15 residues. V trimming: 4 bases; J trimming: 5 bases; junction bases outside the gene matches: 10. Germline V lookup: CDR1 GTSNPN, CDR2 SVGIG (reference sequence). The CDR3 DNA sequence: TGTGCCTGGACGACCGGGACTAGCGTGTGGGAGACCCAGTACTTC. This sequence encodes CAWTTGTSVWETQYF.

V is TRBV4-1 and J is TRBJ1-5, with a tentative D call TRBD1 (5 bases). The CDR3 consists of 17 residues. Germline assignment: CDR1 MGHRA and CDR2 YSYEKL. The V gene lost 0 bases and the J gene lost 5 bases, with 17 bases spanning the gap. The CDR3 bases are TGCGCCAGCAGCCAAGAGCTAGCGACAGCTGTATATCAGCCCCAGCATTTT. Translating it yields CASSQELATAVYQPQHF.